A single sample is the source of the 21 T cell receptor beta chains below, sequenced in a study of cytomegalovirus exposure and HLA in healthy donors. Primers included in the PCR were 60 Vbeta and 13 Jbeta primers. Data came from immunoSEQ multiplex PCR; TCRdb stores just in-frame clones and leaves some out. In the table there are about 140,000 clones, about 80% of which are singletons. The sample taken for sequencing was PBMCs. Every receptor here comes from a man aged 25 to 40 in good health.

This sequence joins TRBV6-1 and TRBJ2-7, with D perhaps matching TRBD2 (6 bases). The CDR3 runs to 13 residues. Germline CDR1 is MNHNS and CDR2 is SASEGT. V shed 4 bases and J shed 4 bases, with 11 bases lying between them. The CDR3 sequence is CASSAGLSYEQYF. In DNA form, the CDR3 reads TGTGCCAGCAGTGCGGGACTCTCGTACGAGCAGTACTTC.

This chain joins TRBV4-1 and TRBJ1-2, with a weak D call TRBD1 (6 bases). The length of the CDR3 is 16 residues. CDR1 is MGHRA, CDR2 YSYEKL, per germline. Trimming removed 4 bases at V and 4 bases at J, with 19 bases between. CDR3 in DNA: TGCGCCAGCAGCCGCCGACAGGACCACCCCCTCTATGGCTACACCTTC. Amino acids: CASSRRQDHPLYGYTF.

This clone was observed a few times. The rearrangement uses TRBV28 and TRBJ1-5; no clear D gene. Germline CDR1 reads MDHEN; CDR2 reads SYDVKM. This CDR3 contains 13 residues. Trimming cost V 11 bases and J 6 bases, with 17 bases left between them. CDR3 amino acids: CASRAPAGQPQHF. CDR3 in DNA: TGTGCCTCAAGGGCACCGGCGGGTCAGCCCCAGCATTTT. The full variable domain, its missing parts supplied by reference TRBV28 and TRBJ1-5, is DVKVTQSSRYLVKRTGEKVFLECVQDMDHENMFWYRQDPGLGLRLIYFSYDVKMKEKGDIPEGYSVSREKKERFSLILESASTNQTSMYLCASRAPAGQPQHFGDGTRLSIL.

The chain has TRBV4-1 and TRBJ2-1; 12 bases map to TRBD2. Germline V gene data show CDR1 as MGHRA and CDR2 as YSYEKL. Trimming removed 4 bases from V and 10 bases from J; junction bases left unmatched: 11. This CDR3 region has 16 residues. The CDR3, as DNA: TGCGCCAGCAGCCTTAGACTAGCGGGAGTTGGGAACGAGCAGTTCTTC. Translated, it gives CASSLRLAGVGNEQFF.

The chain joins TRBV19 to TRBJ2-3; 9 bases align to TRBD2. The V and J ends lost 5 bases and 1 base, in that order; junction bases with no gene match: 1. This CDR3 comprises 14 residues. Germline-derived CDR1 and CDR2 are LNHDA and SQIVND (reference sequence). CDR3 bases: TGTGCCAGTAGTGCGGGAGGGGGCACAGATACGCAGTATTTT. It is translated as CASSAGGGTDTQYF.

J is TRBJ2-7 and V is TRBV5-6, with 9 bases identical to TRBD1. Germline lookup yields CDR1 SGHDT and CDR2 YYEEEE. J gave up 6 bases and V 1 base, and 8 bases lay outside the gene matches. This CDR3 spans 15 amino acids. The DNA for the CDR3 is TGTGCCAGCAGCTTGACCGGGACAGGGTCTCCCGAGCAGTACTTC. It specifies CASSLTGTGSPEQYF.

This rearrangement joins TRBV27 to TRBJ2-3; TRBD2 might be the D (6 bases). Germline V gives CDR1 MNHEY, CDR2 SMNVEV (reference sequence). V lost 6 bases and J 4 bases, leaving 17 bases between the germline ends. This CDR3 comprises 15 residues. CDR3 in DNA: TGTGCCAGCAGGCCTTTCGGGGGTAGGGCAGATACGCAGTATTTT. It yields the protein CASRPFGGRADTQYF.

V and J are TRBV29-1 and TRBJ2-7; 8 bases match TRBD2. J gave up 4 bases and V 4 bases, and 6 bases lay outside the gene matches. The CDR3 extends over 13 amino acids. Germline V gene sequence: CDR1 SQVTM, CDR2 ANQGSEA. The CDR3 is CSVVLSGSYEQYF. In nucleotides, the CDR3 is TGCAGCGTTGTGCTGAGCGGGAGTTACGAGCAGTACTTC.

The chain employs TRBV27 and TRBJ2-2; 8 positions agree with TRBD2. Looked up from germline, CDR1 is MNHEY and CDR2 is SMNVEV (reference sequence). V shed 6 bases and J 4 bases; nucleotides not matched to a gene: 7. This CDR3 is built from 15 residues. The CDR3 DNA is TGTGCCAGCAGCATGAGAGCGGGAGTCACCGGGGAGCTGTTTTTT. Translating gives CASSMRAGVTGELFF.

The genes are TRBV27 and TRBJ1-5; D not resolved. The germline V gene has CDR1 MNHEY and CDR2 SMNVEV (reference sequence). Trimming took off 6 bases at V and 0 bases at J, with 9 bases between the two ends. The CDR3 consists of 14 residues. The CDR3, as DNA: TGTGCCAGCAGGCCGGACTATAGCAATCAGCCCCAGCATTTT. Protein product: CASRPDYSNQPQHF.

In this sample, this clone turned up once. This chain uses TRBV5-1 with TRBJ2-5; TRBD1 agrees at 7 bases. Trimming cost V 6 bases and J 1 base; bases outside gene matches: 6. CDR1 is SGHRS, CDR2 YFSETQ, per germline. This CDR3 contains 14 residues. Here the CDR3 DNA reads TGCGCCAGCAACCCCGCAGGGGGCCAAGAGACCCAGTACTTC. Translating gives CASNPAGGQETQYF.

V and J are TRBV9 and TRBJ1-5; D may be TRBD1 (5 bases). The CDR3 covers 14 residues. V shed 0 bases and J shed 4 bases, with 8 bases lying between them. CDR1 SGDLS and CDR2 YYNGEE come from the germline V gene. CDR3 bases: TGTGCCAGCAGCGTAGCAGGGCAAAATCAGCCCCAGCATTTT. This translates into CASSVAGQNQPQHF.

J is TRBJ1-2 and V is TRBV6-1; tentatively, D is TRBD1 (6 bases). The CDR3 spans 14 residues. Germline V gene data show CDR1 as MNHNS and CDR2 as SASEGT. Between the trimmed V and J ends, which lost 5 bases and 5 bases, there was a span of 15 bases. CDR3 region: CASSPRGHQYGYTF. In nucleotides, the CDR3 is TGTGCCAGCAGTCCCCGGGGACACCAGTATGGCTACACCTTC.

The rearrangement uses TRBV6-1 and TRBJ2-7; TRBD2 matches at 7 bases. The junction had 6 bases not matched to a gene; V was cut back by 8 bases and J by 2 bases. The CDR3 is 13 amino acids. From germline, CDR1 is MNHNS and CDR2 SASEGT. In DNA form, the CDR3 reads TGTGCCAGCCGGAGCGGGGCGCCCTACGAGCAGTACTTC. It translates to CASRSGAPYEQYF.

The CDR3 spells CASSSQTSGVYNEQFF. CDR3 in DNA: TGTGCCAGCAGCTCCCAAACTAGCGGGGTTTACAATGAGCAGTTCTTC. The genes are TRBV7-9 and TRBJ2-1; 10 positions agree with TRBD2. CDR3 length equals 16 residues. Per germline, CDR1 SEHNR and CDR2 FQNEAQ (reference sequence). The V segment lost 4 bases and the J segment 4 bases; nucleotides outside the gene matches: 7.

The CDR3 loop is CASSQERSGRAFEQYF. The CDR3 DNA is TGTGCCAGCAGCCAAGAGAGAAGCGGGAGGGCATTCGAGCAGTACTTC. The chain has TRBV14 and TRBJ2-7; 10 bases fit TRBD2. The germline gives CDR1 SGHDN, CDR2 FVKESK. The CDR3 is made up of 16 amino acids. The V gene end was trimmed by 0 bases and the J gene end by 6 bases; junction bases not matched to a gene: 8.

V is TRBV29-1 and J is TRBJ1-2, with unresolved D. V was trimmed by 4 bases and J by 8 bases, leaving 17 bases between them. This CDR3 region has 13 residues. Germline CDR1 SQVTM, CDR2 ANQGSEA. The CDR3 nucleotides are TGCAGCGTTGTAACCGACGCGGTCGGGGGCTACACCTTC. Residues: CSVVTDAVGGYTF.

On this clone itself: This clone may be a read error of a much larger clone one base away. This chain uses TRBV6-4 with TRBJ2-3, with TRBD2 identical over 15 bases. Unmatched junction bases numbered 2, after V lost 6 bases and J lost 4 bases. CDR3 length: 15 amino acids. Per germline, CDR1 MRHNA and CDR2 SNTAGT. The CDR3 reads CASRGLAGGPDTQYF. The DNA for the CDR3 is TGTGCCAGCAGAGGACTAGCGGGAGGGCCAGATACGCAGTATTTT.

The chain recombines TRBV10-1 with TRBJ2-1, with 7 bases aligning to TRBD2. This CDR3 is built from 15 residues. Per germline, CDR1 WNHNN and CDR2 SYGVQD (reference sequence). With V trimmed by 6 bases and J by 5 bases, 10 bases remained unmatched. CDR3 region: CASSAGLVGNNEQFF. CDR3 nucleotide sequence: TGCGCCAGCAGCGCCGGACTAGTCGGCAACAATGAGCAGTTCTTC.

The chain links TRBV7-2 to TRBJ2-7; 9 nucleotides align to TRBD1. J was trimmed by 2 bases and V by 7 bases; bases with no gene match: 9. Germline assignment: CDR1 SGHTA and CDR2 FQGNSA. The CDR3 sequence is 15 residues long. The chain's CDR3 is CASTSGTGSPYEQYF. The CDR3, as DNA: TGTGCCAGCACCTCCGGGACAGGGTCGCCCTACGAGCAGTACTTC.

The rearrangement links TRBV19 to TRBJ1-4, with D perhaps matching TRBD1 (5 bases). V was clipped by 6 bases and J by 8 bases, with 16 bases between them. The germline V gene encodes CDR1 LNHDA and CDR2 SQIVND (reference sequence). The CDR3 has 14 residues. The CDR3 DNA is TGTGCCAGTAGACTCACGGGGGGAGGAGAAAAACTGTTTTTT. Its translation is CASRLTGGGEKLFF.